This T cell receptor beta chain emerged from a study of shared clonotypes between healthy human individuals. CD8 cells regarded as naive lacked CD45RO, were positively chosen for CCR7, and omitted terminally differentiated effector memory CD45RA+ cells. Free of recent acute infections or vaccinations, the donors were healthy HIV-negative adults. Over several immunoSEQ plates, each subset's genomic DNA was distributed in even portions. Profiled with immunoSEQ multiplex PCR; TCRdb holds only in-frame clones, not every one. The sample shows millions of clones, 85% to 95% of them seen only once. On this clone: Its matching antigen is unknown.

The CDR3 totals 14 residues. Germline-derived CDR1 and CDR2 are SQVTM and ANQGSEA. Between the trimmed V and J ends, which lost 0 bases and 2 bases, there was a span of 10 bases. Study results and limitations: Sampling used blood alone; tissue repertoires probably differ.

The TCR was taken from a man younger than 30 in good health. The V gene is TRBV29-1, the J gene TRBJ1-2; D is undetermined. Sequencing was done on a sample of naive CD8+ T cells sorted from blood. CDR3 nucleotide sequence: TGCAGCGTTGAAGATGAATTCAAAAACTATGGCTACACCTTC. It yields the protein CSVEDEFKNYGYTF. The full variable domain, completed using reference TRBV29-1 and TRBJ1-2, is SAVISQKPSRDICQRGTSLTIQCQVDSQVTMMFWYRQQPGQSLTLIATANQGSEATYESGFVIDKFPISRPNLTFSTLTVSNMSPEDSSIYLCSVEDEFKNYGYTFGSGTRLTVV.